Following are 30 T cell receptor beta chains from one sample sequenced in a study of tumor and adjacent non-tumor tissue in lung cancer. The template was RNA from unsorted bulk tissue. The normal lung tissue was taken more than 3 cm from the tumor edge. A modified ARM-PCR protocol with three rounds of nested PCR amplified TCRbeta. TCRdb redid the calling of the multiplex PCR reads with MiXCR, one entry per CDR3 protein. The sample has 45,000 or so distinct CDR3 sequences; less than 70% are singletons. Sequences were obtained from distant non-tumor lung tissue. These receptors originate from a woman aged 40 to 50 with non-small cell lung cancer.

In the case of this clonotype: A read error may produce the germline difference seen at one junction end. This rearrangement joins TRBV28 to TRBJ2-7; tentatively, D is TRBD1 (6 bases). Germline CDR1 is MDHEN and CDR2 is SYDVKM. This CDR3 has 14 amino acids. In nucleotides, the CDR3 is TGTGTCAGCAGTTTACTGACAGGTCGCGTCGAGCAGTACTTC. Residues: CVSSLLTGRVEQYF.

Note on this clonotype: Mismatch with germline at one junction end may stem from a read error. The chain uses TRBV11-2 and TRBJ2-3; 8 bases match TRBD1. In germline, CDR1 is SGHAT, CDR2 FQNNGV. There are 15 residues in the CDR3. The CDR3: CANSPLSGGTDTHYF. CDR3 sequence (DNA): TGTGCCAACAGCCCGCTCTCAGGGGGCACGGATACGCATTATTTT.

In regard to this clonotype: A junction end diverges from the germline sequence, so it may reflect a read error. The rearrangement links TRBV6-6 to TRBJ1-4; D perhaps matches TRBD1 (6 bases). The CDR3 has 15 amino acids. CDR1 and CDR2 (germline): MNHNY, SVGAGI (reference sequence). CDR3 amino acids: CASSDGRGLYEKLFF. In DNA form, the CDR3 reads TGTGCCAGCAGTGATGGACGGGGGCTTTATGAGAAACTGTTTTTT.

Remarks on this clonotype: At one end, the junction sequence differs from germline, possibly due to a read error. This chain joins TRBV11-3 and TRBJ2-1; 14 bases fit TRBD2. There are 16 residues in the CDR3. Germline-derived CDR1 and CDR2 are SGHNT and YENEEA. CDR3 protein: CAGSLEGTSGGNKQFF. In DNA, the CDR3 is TGTGCCGGCAGCTTGGAGGGGACTAGCGGGGGCAATAAGCAGTTCTTC.

With regard to this clonotype: One end of the junction is discordant with germline, which a read error may explain. The chain links TRBV6-6 to TRBJ2-2; D perhaps matches TRBD2 (6 bases). Germline V gives CDR1 MNHNY, CDR2 SVGAGI (reference sequence). There are 12 residues in the CDR3. The CDR3: CDSTTLRGELFF. CDR3 in DNA: TGTGACAGCACTACTCTCCGCGGGGAGCTGTTTTTC.

With respect to this clonotype: Likely a read error: the CDR3 ends without its conserved phenylalanine or tryptophan. The chain joins TRBV28 to TRBJ2-3; unclear D gene. The V end lost 6 bases, the J end lost 5 bases, and 9 bases lay between the germline ends. Germline lookup yields CDR1 MDHEN and CDR2 SYDVKM. There are 12 residues in the CDR3. The CDR3 DNA sequence: TGTGCCAGCAGCCTTACCGAAGATACGCAGTATCTT. Translated, it gives CASSLTEDTQYL.

A single count supports this clonotype. Mismatch with germline at one junction end may stem from a read error. The chain links TRBV12-3 or TRBV12-4 to TRBJ2-7; D gene ambiguous. This CDR3 is built from 13 residues. The CDR3 here is CASSLRANYERYF. DNA of the CDR3: TGTGCCAGCAGTTTAAGAGCGAATTACGAGCGGTACTTC.

The gene calls are TRBV2 and TRBJ1-2; D unresolved. The CDR3 spans 13 residues. V was cut by 6 bases and J by 6 bases, with 14 bases left in between. Germline V lookup: CDR1 SNHLY, CDR2 FYNNEI. The CDR3 sequence: CASSIGMMDGYTF. DNA for the CDR3: TGTGCCAGCAGCATCGGGATGATGGATGGCTACACCTTC.

Concerning this clonotype: A much larger clone sits a single nucleotide away, making a read error possible. Because the CDR3 is missing its conserved closing phenylalanine or tryptophan, this is likely a read error. V is TRBV6-6 and J is TRBJ1-4; weak D call: TRBD1 (6 bases). CDR3 length: 16 amino acids. The V and J ends lost 2 bases and 5 bases respectively, with 15 bases between them. The germline CDR1 and CDR2 sequences are MNHNY and SVGAGI (reference sequence). For the CDR3, the DNA is TGTGCCAGCAGTTACGGGGAGACAGGACCGAATGAAAAACTGTTTTCT. Protein: CASSYGETGPNEKLFS.

This clonotype was recorded many times. J is TRBJ1-2 and V is TRBV20-1; 9 bases are shared with TRBD1. Germline values: CDR1 DFQATT, CDR2 SNEGSKA (reference sequence). The V and J ends lost 2 bases and 8 bases, in that order; junction bases with no gene match: 15. The CDR3 runs to 16 residues. The DNA of the CDR3 is TGCAGTGCTAGACAGGTGGACAGGGGACCGGTGGGGGGCTACACCTTC. This gives the protein CSARQVDRGPVGGYTF.

This clonotype was detected ten times or more. The V call is TRBV19, the J call TRBJ1-5, with TRBD1 matching over 12 bases. Germline V CDR1 and CDR2: LNHDA, SQIVND (reference sequence). This CDR3 comprises 14 residues. V shed 8 bases and J 7 bases; nucleotides not matched to a gene: 6. The CDR3 is CASRDRGRRQPQHF. The CDR3 coding sequence is TGTGCCAGTCGGGACAGGGGGCGCCGACAGCCCCAGCATTTT.

V usage is TRBV6-2 or TRBV6-3 and J usage is TRBJ2-5; possibly TRBD1 or TRBD2 for D (5 bases each). Germline V gene lookup returns CDR1 MNHEY and CDR2 SVGEGT. The length of the CDR3 is 14 residues. The CDR3 DNA reads TGTACCGGCGCGAGGGGAACCGACCTGGACACCCAGTACTTC. Its translation is CTGARGTDLDTQYF.

The chain recombines TRBV12-3 or TRBV12-4 with TRBJ2-7; possible D gene TRBD2, 5 bases. The CDR3 has 14 amino acids. V dropped 3 bases and J dropped 0 bases, with 9 bases sitting between them. The CDR3 sequence is CASSFEGFSYEQYF. The CDR3 region has the DNA TGTGCCAGCAGTTTCGAGGGATTCTCCTACGAGCAGTACTTC.

This sequence joins TRBV6-1 and TRBJ1-5; weak D call: TRBD1 (5 bases). The V and J ends lost 7 bases and 5 bases respectively, with 18 bases between them. CDR1 and CDR2 (germline): MNHNS, SASEGT. The CDR3 extends over 15 amino acids. CDR3 DNA: TGTGCCAGCATTGTTGGGGGAAGAAACTATCAGCCCCAGCATTTT. The encoded protein is CASIVGGRNYQPQHF.

This clonotype has just one count. One junction end disagrees with the germline gene, perhaps due to a read error. The chain combines TRBV4-2 with TRBJ1-2; D is unresolved. CDR1 and CDR2 (germline): LGHNA, YNFKEQ. The length of the CDR3 is 16 residues. The CDR3 DNA is TGTGCCATCAGCCAAAAGGCGGTGGGGATCAACTATGGCTACACCTTC. Translated, it gives CAISQKAVGINYGYTF.

This clonotype was found many times. The genes are TRBV6-5 and TRBJ1-4; TRBD1 matches at 7 bases. Germline V gene sequence: CDR1 MNHEY, CDR2 SVGAGI. The CDR3 consists of 15 residues. The junction had 4 bases not matched to a gene; V was cut back by 4 bases and J by 2 bases. The CDR3 here is CASSFTTGTNEKLFF. The CDR3 bases are TGTGCCAGCAGTTTCACGACAGGGACTAATGAAAAACTGTTTTTT.

A remark on this clonotype: One end of the junction does not line up with germline, which may come from a read error. The chain is built from TRBV5-1 and TRBJ2-6, with 9 bases fitting TRBD1. From germline, CDR1 is SGHRS and CDR2 YFSETQ. This CDR3 spans 17 amino acids. CDR3 in amino acids: CTSSSGQGFSGANILTF. CDR3 sequence (DNA): TGCACCAGCAGCTCGGGACAGGGTTTCTCTGGGGCCAACATCCTGACTTTC.

J is TRBJ2-7 and V is TRBV12-3 or TRBV12-4, with no clear D. Trimming removed 6 bases at V and 4 bases at J, with 13 bases between. CDR3 length: 13 amino acids. CDR3 DNA sequence: TGTGCCAGCAGAACCAGGCAAGGGTACGAGCAGTACTTC. Its protein product is CASRTRQGYEQYF.

About this clonotype itself: A much more abundant neighbour one base away suggests this may be a read error. The chain employs TRBV5-8 and TRBJ1-4; D ambiguous. The length of the CDR3 is 15 residues. V was clipped by 0 bases and J by 6 bases, with 12 bases between them. The germline gives CDR1 SGHTS, CDR2 YDEGEE. CDR3 bases: TGTGCCAGCAGCTTGGGGACGATAAGTGATGAAAAACTGTTTTTT. It is translated as CASSLGTISDEKLFF.

With respect to this clonotype: A single base separates this from a much larger clone, so it may be a read error. V is TRBV28 and J is TRBJ2-3, with a tentative D call TRBD2 (6 bases). Trimming removed 3 bases from V and 0 bases from J, with 10 bases in between. CDR3 length equals 15 residues. The germline V gene encodes CDR1 MDHEN and CDR2 SYDVKM. DNA for the CDR3: TGTGCCAGCAGTTTGGCTAGCGAAAGCACAGATACGCAGTATTTT. As protein: CASSLASESTDTQYF. Full variable domain (outside the CDR3, taken from reference TRBV28 and TRBJ2-3): DVKVTQSSRYLVKRTGEKVFLECVQDMDHENMFWYRQDPGLGLRLIYFSYDVKMKEKGDIPEGYSVSREKKERFSLILESASTNQTSMYLCASSLASESTDTQYFGPGTRLTVL.

The chain carries TRBV5-4 and TRBJ2-1; perhaps D is TRBD1 or TRBD2 (5 bases each). This CDR3 region has 17 residues. CDR1 is SGHNT and CDR2 is YYREEE in the germline V gene (reference sequence). V dropped 4 bases and J dropped 1 base, with 18 bases sitting between them. Here the CDR3 DNA reads TGTGCCAGCAGCCGAGCAGGGAGAGCATGGTCCTACAATGAGCAGTTCTTC. Its translation: CASSRAGRAWSYNEQFF.

As concerns this clonotype: A junction end diverges from the germline sequence, so it may reflect a read error. CDR3 coding DNA: TGTGCCAGCAGTCCATCTTTACAGGGTTCCTACAGTGAGCAGTTCTTC. Translation gives CASSPSLQGSYSEQFF. The chain is built from TRBV12-3 or TRBV12-4 and TRBJ2-1; D perhaps matches TRBD1 (6 bases). The CDR3 has 16 residues.

This clonotype has only a few counts. Since a much larger clone is just one base distant, this may be a read error. The chain joins TRBV5-6 to TRBJ1-1; a weak D match, TRBD1 (5 bases). CDR3 length equals 13 residues. Germline values: CDR1 SGHDT, CDR2 YYEEEE. The CDR3 DNA is TGTACCAGCAGCTTGTTAGCGACAGATAGGGTAGTCTTT. Amino acid sequence: CTSSLLATDRVVF.

This clonotype showed up just once. Its ends do not fully match the called genes, so a read error is possible. The chain recombines TRBV12-3 or TRBV12-4 with TRBJ2-3; 9 bases are a match to TRBD2. The CDR3 totals 15 residues. CDR3 nucleotides: TGTGCCAGCAGGACTAGCGGCCCTCATCAAGATGCGCAGTATTTT. This translates into CASRTSGPHQDAQYF.

This clonotype was seen only once. J is TRBJ2-6 and V is TRBV11-1, with unresolved D. Germline CDR1 SGHAT, CDR2 FQDESV (reference sequence). CDR3 size: 15 residues. Between the trimmed V and J ends, which lost 10 bases and 9 bases, there was a span of 22 bases. The CDR3 protein is CAKSLGSVKVNVLTF. The DNA for the CDR3 is TGTGCCAAAAGCTTAGGGTCCGTTAAGGTCAACGTCCTGACTTTC.

To note about this clonotype: This may arise from a read error, as a much more abundant clone is one base away. The chain joins TRBV24-1 to TRBJ2-2, with 8 bases that match TRBD2. The V and J ends lost 7 bases and 4 bases, in that order; junction bases with no gene match: 13. The V gene's germline CDR1 is KGHDR and CDR2 SFDVKD. This CDR3 region has 17 residues. CDR3 DNA sequence: TGTGCCACCAGGACCCCAGCGGGAGTGGGGAGCACCGGGGAGCTGTTTTTT. This encodes CATRTPAGVGSTGELFF.

This clonotype was seen only a few times. The chain uses TRBV7-3 and TRBJ2-5, with 13 bases lining up with TRBD2. CDR3 length: 17 amino acids. Germline values: CDR1 SGHTA, CDR2 FQGTGA. The V segment lost 5 bases and the J segment 2 bases; nucleotides outside the gene matches: 8. The CDR3 DNA follows: TGTGCCAGCAGCCAGGGACTAGCGGGACCCGGACAAGAGACCCAGTACTTC. It specifies CASSQGLAGPGQETQYF. Using reference TRBV7-3 and TRBJ2-5 for the parts outside the CDR3, the full variable domain is GAGVSQTPSNKVTEKGKYVELRCDPISGHTALYWYRQSLGQGPEFLIYFQGTGAADDSGLPNDRFFAVRPEGSVSTLKIQRTERGDSAVYLCASSQGLAGPGQETQYFGPGTRLLVL.

In the case of this clonotype: An end of the junction does not agree with germline; a read error may underlie this. This sequence joins TRBV4-1 and TRBJ1-1; no firm D call. The germline V gene encodes CDR1 MGHRA and CDR2 YSYEKL. The CDR3 has 11 residues. CDR3 in DNA: TGCACCAGCTTCGGTGGAGCTGAAGCTTTCTTT. Protein sequence: CTSFGGAEAFF.

As regards this clonotype: At one boundary the junction diverges from the germline segment, which might be a read error. J is TRBJ2-7 and V is TRBV12-3 or TRBV12-4, with D unclear. This CDR3 region has 13 residues. CDR3 amino acids: CTSSLIGNYEQYF. In DNA form, the CDR3 reads TGTACCAGCAGTTTAATAGGAAACTACGAGCAGTACTTC.

V is TRBV6-1 and J is TRBJ2-4; a possible D gene is TRBD2 (5 bases). V was trimmed by 2 bases and J by 0 bases, leaving 14 bases between them. The germline gives CDR1 MNHNS, CDR2 SASEGT. The CDR3 contains 17 residues. The DNA of the CDR3 is TGTGCCAGCAGTGAAATGAGGGTTATACTAGCCAAAAACATTCAGTACTTC. Amino acid sequence: CASSEMRVILAKNIQYF.